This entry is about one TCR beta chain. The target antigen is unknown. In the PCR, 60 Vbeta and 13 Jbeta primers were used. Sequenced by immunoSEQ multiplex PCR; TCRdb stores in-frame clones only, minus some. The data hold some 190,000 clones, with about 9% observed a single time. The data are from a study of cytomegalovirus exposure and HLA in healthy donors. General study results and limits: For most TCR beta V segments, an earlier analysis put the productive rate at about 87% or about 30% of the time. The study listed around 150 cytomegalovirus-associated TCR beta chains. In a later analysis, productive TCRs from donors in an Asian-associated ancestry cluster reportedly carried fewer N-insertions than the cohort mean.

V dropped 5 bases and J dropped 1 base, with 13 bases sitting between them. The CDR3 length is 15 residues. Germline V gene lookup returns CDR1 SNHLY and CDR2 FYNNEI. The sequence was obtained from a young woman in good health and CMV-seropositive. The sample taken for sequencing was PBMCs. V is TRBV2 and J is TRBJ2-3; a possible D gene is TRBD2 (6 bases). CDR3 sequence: CASSRLDRGTDTQYF. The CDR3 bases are TGTGCCAGCAGTCGACTAGACCGCGGCACAGATACGCAGTATTTT.